This entry features one TCR beta chain sequence. Antigen: not known. Germline V gene data show CDR1 as GTSNPN and CDR2 as SVGIG (reference sequence). Trimming removed 0 bases from V and 5 bases from J, with 16 bases in between. CDR3 length equals 15 residues. The donors were part of the validation cohort, which consisted of under 150 subjects and was separate from the first cohort of under 850 subjects. These data are taken from a study of cytomegalovirus exposure and HLA in healthy donors. Whole-study context: The approximately 130 validation repertoires were reported in a later analysis to have been generated on the same platform as the roughly 700 first-cohort repertoires.

Sequencing was performed with immunoSEQ multiplex PCR; in TCRdb, only in-frame clones are kept and a portion is missing. Of about 120,000 clones in the sample, over 65% were seen once. Notes on the study in general: The authors listed roughly 150 TCR beta chains as cytomegalovirus-associated. Whilst most TCR sequences proved rare, a subset of public TCRs occurred across many donors.

This TCR came from a woman aged 25 to 45 in good health and CMV-seronegative. The chain uses TRBV30 and TRBJ2-5, with D possibly matching TRBD2 (5 bases). Material: PBMCs. The CDR3, as DNA: TGTGCCTGGAGTGTGAGCCTCGCCCGAGGGGAGACCCAGTACTTC. This encodes CAWSVSLARGETQYF.